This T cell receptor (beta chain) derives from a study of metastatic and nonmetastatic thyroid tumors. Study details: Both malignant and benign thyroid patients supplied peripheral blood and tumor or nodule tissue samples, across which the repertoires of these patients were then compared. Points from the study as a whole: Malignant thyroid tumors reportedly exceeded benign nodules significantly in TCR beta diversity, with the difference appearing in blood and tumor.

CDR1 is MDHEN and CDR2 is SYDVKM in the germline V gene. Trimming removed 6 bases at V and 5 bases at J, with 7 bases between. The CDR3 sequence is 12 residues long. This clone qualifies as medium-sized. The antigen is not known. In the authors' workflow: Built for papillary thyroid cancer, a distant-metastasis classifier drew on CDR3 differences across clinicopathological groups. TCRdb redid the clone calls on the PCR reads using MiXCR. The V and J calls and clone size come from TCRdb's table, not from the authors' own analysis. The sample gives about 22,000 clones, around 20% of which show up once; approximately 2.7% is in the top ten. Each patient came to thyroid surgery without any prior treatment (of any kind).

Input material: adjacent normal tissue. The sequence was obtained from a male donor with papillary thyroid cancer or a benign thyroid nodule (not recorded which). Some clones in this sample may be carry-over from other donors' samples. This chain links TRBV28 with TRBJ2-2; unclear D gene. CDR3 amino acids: CASRASTGELFF. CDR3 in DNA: TGTGCCAGCAGGGCTAGTACCGGGGAGCTGTTTTTT. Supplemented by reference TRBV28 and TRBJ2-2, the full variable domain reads DVKVTQSSRYLVKRTGEKVFLECVQDMDHENMFWYRQDPGLGLRLIYFSYDVKMKEKGDIPEGYSVSREKKERFSLILESASTNQTSMYLCASRASTGELFFGEGSRLTVL.